One and the same sample provided the 23 T cell receptor beta chains below, sequenced in a study of OX40 agonist ivuxolimab in advanced cancers. The assay was immunoSEQ multiplex PCR, and TCRdb's table has in-frame clones only and misses some. The data hold tens of thousands of clones, with roughly nine tenths observed a single time. The source material was CD4+ or CD8+ T cells sorted from blood, sampled in a trial of the OX40 agonist ivuxolimab. All receptors derive from an adult with an advanced solid tumor such as melanoma, head and neck, liver or kidney cancer.

The CDR3 nucleotides read TGTGCCATCACTAAGGAGGGGTATGGCTACACCTTC. It encodes CAITKEGYGYTF. The chain has TRBV10-3 and TRBJ1-2; TRBD1 is a possible D gene (5 bases). This CDR3 region has 12 residues. Germline V gene sequence: CDR1 ENHRY, CDR2 SYGVKD. Trimming took 7 bases from V and 5 from J, leaving 11 bases between them.

The chain combines TRBV9 with TRBJ1-1; no firm D call. The CDR3 consists of 16 residues. Trimming shortened V by 3 bases and J by 2 bases, and 17 bases separated the two germline ends. Germline loops: CDR1 SGDLS, CDR2 YYNGEE. Here the CDR3 reads CASSAGPPRINTEAFF. CDR3 nucleotide sequence: TGTGCCAGCAGCGCCGGACCCCCAAGAATCAACACTGAAGCTTTCTTT.

This clone showed up just once. J is TRBJ1-1 and V is TRBV29-1, with D possibly matching TRBD1 (5 bases). Germline-derived CDR1 and CDR2 are SQVTM and ANQGSEA. The CDR3 consists of 12 residues. The V end lost 5 bases, the J end lost 6 bases, and 13 bases lay between the germline ends. In DNA form, the CDR3 reads TGCAGCGTTCGAGGGGTACGGCCTGAAGCTTTCTTT. As protein: CSVRGVRPEAFF.

The V gene is TRBV2, the J gene TRBJ2-7; D possibly corresponds to TRBD2 (6 bases). V gave up 6 bases and J gave up 4 bases, with 16 bases separating them. The CDR3 contains 14 residues. The germline CDR1 and CDR2 sequences are SNHLY and FYNNEI. The CDR3 reads CASSLPGLGYEQYF. The CDR3 region has the DNA TGTGCCAGCAGCCTACCGGGACTGGGATACGAGCAGTACTTC.

The genes are TRBV27 and TRBJ2-3; D possibly corresponds to TRBD2 (5 bases). This CDR3 is 15 amino acids long. Between the trimmed V and J ends, which lost 6 bases and 1 base, there was a span of 14 bases. Germline V CDR1 and CDR2: MNHEY, SMNVEV (reference sequence). Written as DNA, the CDR3 is TGTGCCAGCAGCTTCAACGGGCGGGGCACAGATACGCAGTATTTT. Translated, it gives CASSFNGRGTDTQYF.

The J gene is TRBJ2-5, the V gene TRBV5-6, with TRBD1 identical over 7 bases. The V gene's germline CDR1 is SGHDT and CDR2 YYEEEE. There are 15 residues in the CDR3. Trimming at V came to 1 base and at J to 0 bases, leaving 3 bases not matched to a gene. CDR3 amino acids: CASSLIDRDQETQYF. As DNA, the CDR3 is TGTGCCAGCAGCTTGATCGACAGGGACCAAGAGACCCAGTACTTC.

This chain links TRBV4-1 with TRBJ1-1; D is uncertain. Trimming removed 0 bases at V and 5 bases at J, with 10 bases between. In germline, CDR1 is MGHRA, CDR2 YSYEKL. The CDR3 extends over 14 amino acids. CDR3 region: CASSQEVGRTEAFF. As DNA, the CDR3 is TGCGCCAGCAGCCAAGAGGTTGGACGGACTGAAGCTTTCTTT.

This chain joins TRBV14 and TRBJ1-1; 8 bases fit TRBD1. The CDR3 is 15 amino acids. The V segment lost 3 bases and the J segment 4 bases; nucleotides outside the gene matches: 7. The germline V gene encodes CDR1 SGHDN and CDR2 FVKESK. As DNA, the CDR3 is TGTGCCAGCAGCCATGCAGGGGGCTGGCGCACTGAAGCTTTCTTT. This codes for CASSHAGGWRTEAFF. Together with reference TRBV14 and TRBJ1-1, the CDR3 gives the full variable domain: EAGVTQFPSHSVIEKGQTVTLRCDPISGHDNLYWYRRVMGKEIKFLLHFVKESKQDESGMPNNRFLAERTGGTYSTLKVQPAELEDSGVYFCASSHAGGWRTEAFFGQGTRLTVV.

V usage is TRBV18 and J usage is TRBJ2-3; 9 bases fit TRBD2. The length of the CDR3 is 16 residues. The germline V gene has CDR1 KGHSH and CDR2 LQKENI. The trim removed 3 bases at V and 2 bases at J, leaving 6 bases unmatched. The CDR3 reads CASSPLAGPNTDTQYF. The CDR3 DNA reads as TGTGCCAGCTCACCCCTAGCGGGACCGAACACAGATACGCAGTATTTT.

The chain employs TRBV2 and TRBJ2-1; the D is unclear. Germline loops: CDR1 SNHLY, CDR2 FYNNEI. The CDR3 length is 14 residues. The ends were cut back, 6 bases at V and 0 bases at J, with 9 bases in the middle. The CDR3, as DNA: TGTGCCAGCAGAGACTGGGGCTCCTACAATGAGCAGTTCTTC. Its protein is CASRDWGSYNEQFF.

This clone has just one count. The chain links TRBV2 to TRBJ1-6; the D gene is possibly TRBD1 (5 bases). Germline V gene lookup returns CDR1 SNHLY and CDR2 FYNNEI. The CDR3 totals 13 residues. Trimming removed 4 bases from V and 8 bases from J, with 9 bases in between. CDR3 protein: CASSASGDSPLHF. For the CDR3, the DNA is TGTGCCAGCAGTGCTTCGGGGGATTCACCCCTCCACTTT.

This chain links TRBV11-3 with TRBJ2-7; 10 bases match TRBD2. Germline trimming cut 1 base from V and 3 bases from J; bases unmatched to any gene: 3. Germline V gene lookup returns CDR1 SGHNT and CDR2 YENEEA. The length of the CDR3 is 15 residues. CDR3 in DNA: TGTGCCAGCAGCTTAGGGGCTAGCGGGAGCTACGAGCAGTACTTC. Protein sequence: CASSLGASGSYEQYF.

The chain has TRBV19 and TRBJ1-1; D possibly corresponds to TRBD1 (6 bases). The length of the CDR3 is 13 residues. CDR1 is LNHDA, CDR2 SQIVND, per germline (reference sequence). Trimming stripped 7 bases from V and 0 bases from J, with 9 bases between. CDR3 DNA sequence: TGTGCCAGTACAAGGGGGATGAACACTGAAGCTTTCTTT. This encodes CASTRGMNTEAFF.

This clone was seen only once. The rearrangement uses TRBV19 and TRBJ2-1, with 14 nucleotides matching TRBD2. CDR3 length equals 16 residues. Trimming removed 6 bases from V and 8 bases from J; junction bases left unmatched: 9. In germline, CDR1 is LNHDA, CDR2 SQIVND (reference sequence). This CDR3 reads CASSRRLAGGPDEQFF. Here the CDR3 DNA reads TGTGCCAGTAGCCGCCGACTAGCGGGAGGGCCAGATGAGCAGTTCTTC.

Only one count was recorded for this clone. The chain links TRBV7-9 to TRBJ2-3; TRBD1 might be the D (6 bases). The CDR3 has 14 residues. Germline V gene data show CDR1 as SEHNR and CDR2 as FQNEAQ (reference sequence). V was clipped by 2 bases and J by 4 bases, with 10 bases between them. CDR3 residues: CASSLRGSSDTQYF. The CDR3 nucleotides are TGTGCCAGCAGCTTAAGGGGGAGTTCAGATACGCAGTATTTT.

This rearrangement joins TRBV19 to TRBJ1-5; D is uncertain. V was trimmed by 6 bases and J by 1 base, leaving 10 bases between them. Germline assignment: CDR1 LNHDA and CDR2 SQIVND (reference sequence). The CDR3 loop spans 14 amino acids. For the CDR3, the DNA is TGTGCCAGTAGCTGGGAAGTAAGCAATCAGCCCCAGCATTTT. It yields the protein CASSWEVSNQPQHF.

This rearrangement joins TRBV19 to TRBJ2-3; D gene uncertain. The CDR3 spans 13 residues. Looked up from germline, CDR1 is LNHDA and CDR2 is SQIVND (reference sequence). Trimming stripped 4 bases from V and 2 bases from J, with 7 bases between. CDR3 loop: CASSRAATDTQYF. The CDR3 nucleotides are TGTGCCAGTAGTAGGGCAGCCACAGATACGCAGTATTTT.

CDR3 sequence reads: CASSTGTSGSNEQFF. The DNA for the CDR3 is TGTGCCAGCAGTACCGGGACTAGCGGGAGTAATGAGCAGTTCTTC. V gene TRBV6-4 combines with J gene TRBJ2-1, with TRBD2 matching over 14 bases. After removal of 5 bases from V and 7 bases from J, the junction contained 4 bases not matched to a gene. CDR1 is MRHNA, CDR2 SNTAGT, per germline. The CDR3 has 15 residues.

This sequence joins TRBV7-9 and TRBJ2-1, with D unclear. Per germline, CDR1 SEHNR and CDR2 FQNEAQ (reference sequence). The germline V and J ends were trimmed by 3 bases and 0 bases, with 3 bases remaining between them. The CDR3 has 13 amino acids. Here the CDR3 reads CASSFSSYNEQFF. The CDR3 DNA reads as TGTGCCAGCAGCTTTAGCTCCTACAATGAGCAGTTCTTC.

The CDR3 region has the DNA TGTGCCAGCAGCTTAGTAGCCGGAAGGTATGGCTACACCTTC. Protein: CASSLVAGRYGYTF. V and J are TRBV11-1 and TRBJ1-2; D gene ambiguous. V was cut by 1 base and J by 5 bases, with 11 bases left in between. The CDR3 is made up of 14 amino acids. The germline V gene has CDR1 SGHAT and CDR2 FQDESV (reference sequence).

J is TRBJ1-1 and V is TRBV6-6, with D possibly being TRBD1 (5 bases). V lost 7 bases to trimming and J lost 0 bases, with 9 bases between them. Germline V lookup: CDR1 MNHNY, CDR2 SVGAGI (reference sequence). This CDR3 region has 13 residues. CDR3 loop: CASIDSMNTEAFF. The CDR3 region has the DNA TGTGCCAGCATCGACAGCATGAACACTGAAGCTTTCTTT.

This chain joins TRBV7-3 and TRBJ2-1; 13 bases are a match to TRBD2. J was trimmed by 9 bases and V by 3 bases; bases with no gene match: 5. The CDR3 is 15 residues long. Germline V gene data show CDR1 as SGHTA and CDR2 as FQGTGA. The CDR3 reads CASSLTSGRFSEQFF. The CDR3 DNA is TGTGCCAGCAGCTTGACTAGCGGGAGGTTTAGTGAGCAGTTCTTC.

J is TRBJ1-4 and V is TRBV4-2; 9 nucleotides match TRBD1. The germline V gene encodes CDR1 LGHNA and CDR2 YNFKEQ. The CDR3 runs to 19 residues. The junction had 11 bases not matched to a gene; V was cut back by 3 bases and J by 0 bases. This CDR3 reads CASSQKRGTGWATNEKLFF. DNA of the CDR3: TGTGCCAGCAGCCAGAAGAGGGGGACAGGGTGGGCAACTAATGAAAAACTGTTTTTT.